The 10 T cell receptor beta chains below were found in one sample sequenced in a study of T cells in Graves' hyperthyroidism and ophthalmopathy. It was RNA transcripts that yielded the amplified TCR beta CDR3 regions. The HTBI set primed first-round TCR CDR3 RT-PCR. One entry per CDR3 protein results from TCRdb running MiXCR on the multiplex PCR reads. The data contain hundreds of thousands of distinct CDR3 sequences, roughly a sixth of them singletons. The specimen was blood. These receptors all stem from a woman between 50 and 59 years old with Graves' hyperthyroidism that later progressed to Graves' ophthalmopathy.

This chain links TRBV9 with TRBJ2-2; either TRBD1 or TRBD2 may fit D (6 bases each). Germline V gives CDR1 SGDLS, CDR2 YYNGEE. Trimming removed 1 base at V and 2 bases at J, with 12 bases between. This CDR3 is 16 amino acids long. The CDR3 coding sequence is TGTGCCAGCAGCGTACTCGAGGGGGGAAACACCGGGGAGCTGTTTTTT. This translates into CASSVLEGGNTGELFF.

The rearrangement links TRBV5-4 to TRBJ1-1, with D perhaps TRBD1 (6 bases). The CDR3 runs to 14 residues. In germline, CDR1 is SGHNT, CDR2 YYREEE (reference sequence). V was shortened by 2 bases and J by 6 bases, with 14 bases between the two germline ends. Written as DNA, the CDR3 is TGTGCCAGCAGCTTAAGGGCAGGGGTAGCTGAAGCTTTCTTT. It specifies CASSLRAGVAEAFF.

The chain joins TRBV3-1 to TRBJ1-3, with 9 bases fitting TRBD1. The CDR3 runs to 16 residues. The germline gives CDR1 LGHDT, CDR2 YNNKEL (reference sequence). With 5 bases clipped from V and 3 bases from J, the junction kept 8 bases outside the gene matches. CDR3 residues: CASSDRGRMFGNTIYF. CDR3 nucleotide sequence: TGTGCCAGCAGCGACAGGGGGAGGATGTTTGGAAACACCATATATTTT.

This clonotype occurred many times. This rearrangement joins TRBV20-1 to TRBJ1-4, with D tentatively TRBD1 (5 bases). Germline CDR1 and CDR2: DFQATT and SNEGSKA (reference sequence). Trimming stripped 3 bases from V and 12 bases from J, with 17 bases between. The CDR3 consists of 13 residues. DNA of the CDR3: TGCAGTGCTAGTTCAGGGAGTGGGATGGAACTGTTTTTT. Translated: CSASSGSGMELFF.

This clonotype was detected many times. The chain couples TRBV7-8 to TRBJ2-7; tentatively, D is TRBD1 or TRBD2 (6 bases each). The CDR3 is made up of 15 amino acids. Germline CDR1 is SGHVS and CDR2 is FQNEAQ. V shed 3 bases and J shed 3 bases, with 15 bases lying between them. The CDR3 is CASSLGGDPGYEQYF. The DNA for the CDR3 is TGTGCCAGCAGCTTGGGGGGCGACCCTGGCTACGAGCAGTACTTC.

This clonotype was observed many times. CDR3 coding DNA: TGTGCCAGCAGTTCCTCAGGGACCAATCAGCCCCAGCATTTT. This gives the protein CASSSSGTNQPQHF. This chain joins TRBV12-3 or TRBV12-4 and TRBJ1-5, with D perhaps matching TRBD1 (5 bases). Trimming removed 4 bases from V and 3 bases from J, with 10 bases in between. The CDR3 is made up of 14 amino acids.

The J gene is TRBJ2-1, the V gene TRBV10-3; possibly TRBD2 for D (6 bases). The CDR3 covers 14 residues. Germline CDR1 ENHRY, CDR2 SYGVKD. V lost 7 bases to trimming and J lost 4 bases, with 14 bases between them. DNA for the CDR3: TGTGCCATCATGCGGCAGGGACTGTACAATGAGCAGTTCTTC. It translates to CAIMRQGLYNEQFF.

This clonotype was counted only a few times. J is TRBJ1-5 and V is TRBV6-1, with D unresolved. The CDR3 is 15 residues long. V lost 1 base and J 3 bases, leaving 10 bases between the germline ends. Looked up from germline, CDR1 is MNHNS and CDR2 is SASEGT. Here the CDR3 reads CASSEDDHTNQPQHF. The CDR3 nucleotides read TGTGCCAGCAGTGAAGACGACCATACCAATCAGCCCCAGCATTTT.

V gene TRBV9 combines with J gene TRBJ1-6, with D perhaps matching TRBD1 (6 bases). Germline CDR1 is SGDLS and CDR2 is YYNGEE. The CDR3 contains 15 residues. V was shortened by 0 bases and J by 8 bases, with 12 bases between the two germline ends. CDR3 region: CASSVAPGGDSPLHF. The CDR3 DNA is TGTGCCAGCAGCGTAGCTCCGGGGGGCGATTCACCCCTCCACTTT.

This clonotype was found a few times. The chain uses TRBV9 and TRBJ1-1; D gene uncertain. The CDR3 runs to 13 residues. Trimming took 4 bases from V and 6 from J, leaving 13 bases between them. From germline, CDR1 is SGDLS and CDR2 YYNGEE. The CDR3, as DNA: TGTGCCAGCAGCTATGCGGAGCGGGCTGAAGCTTTCTTT. It encodes CASSYAERAEAFF.